This record covers a single T cell receptor (beta chain). CDR3 length: 12 amino acids. V gave up 7 bases and J gave up 6 bases, with 11 bases separating them. CDR1 LGHDT and CDR2 YNNKEL come from the germline V gene (reference sequence). The sample comes from a study of control samples from healthy donors and cancer patients. Profiling relied on immunoSEQ multiplex PCR, and the TCRdb table lists in-frame clones only, not all of them. In the table there are under 450,000 clones, 80% to 95% of which are singletons. This clonotype was obtained from a man aged 40-49 years with head and neck cancer. The V gene is TRBV3-1 (or the pseudogene TRBV3-2), the J gene TRBJ2-3; weak D call: TRBD1 (6 bases). Sequenced input: PBMCs. This CDR3 reads CASNGGEDTQYF. The CDR3 DNA sequence: TGTGCCAGCAATGGGGGCGAGGATACGCAGTATTTT.